Below, one T cell receptor beta chain is given with its context. Its antigen is still unknown. CDR3 size: 14 residues. Germline CDR1 and CDR2: SGDLS and YYNGEE. V gave up 10 bases and J gave up 1 base; unmatched junction bases: 10. Treatment defined: oral pan-JAK inhibitor, 5-10 mg twice daily. Using a FACSAria, the CD4+ and CD8+ T cells were sorted from the PBMCs. The sample originates from a study of CD8+ T cells in alopecia areata. Study context: It was oral tofacitinib, at 5 to 10 mg twice daily, that treated patients received. Patients given treatment had severity scored by the percentage of scalp area affected. Study-level findings and limits: Because of a solitary nonresponder, the connection of baseline CD8+ expansion to response stays uncertain.

cDNA serving as the sequencing template came from extracted, reverse transcribed RNA. Profiled with immunoSEQ multiplex PCR; TCRdb holds only in-frame clones, not every one. The sample holds more than 100,000 clones, under 90% seen once. Sample: CD8+ T cells sorted from blood, taken between weeks 30 and 35, from a patient treated with tofacitinib. This TCR derives from a human donor with alopecia areata. The chain combines TRBV9 with TRBJ2-5; 7 positions agree with TRBD2. The CDR3 sequence: CASSLSGTQETQYF. The CDR3 DNA follows: TGTGCCTCCTCACTCAGCGGGACCCAAGAGACCCAGTACTTC. Using reference TRBV9 and TRBJ2-5 for the parts outside the CDR3, the full variable domain is DSGVTQTPKHLITATGQRVTLRCSPRSGDLSVYWYQQSLDQGLQFLIQYYNGEERAKGNILERFSAQQFPDLHSELNLSSLELGDSALYFCASSLSGTQETQYFGPGTRLLVL.